The clone carrying this T cell receptor beta chain was counted between two and nine times. No antigen is known for it. Each CDR3 protein is one row after TCRdb ran MiXCR on the 5' RACE reads. The table records 700,000 or so distinct CDR3 sequences, about 9.4% of them present only once. The data stem from a study of identical twins. Study-wide points: Researchers reported excess low generation probability among twin-shared out-of-frame alpha sequences.

All donors were healthy Caucasians. Germline V CDR1 and CDR2: SGHAT, FQNNGV. V was shortened by 2 bases and J by 2 bases, with 19 bases between the two germline ends. The CDR3 runs to 18 residues. This same sample was also taken into another study, of yellow fever vaccine responses in identical twins.

This chain uses TRBV11-2 with TRBJ2-1; tentative D call: TRBD1 (6 bases). The source material was PBMCs. The clonotype comes from a woman aged 18-35 years in good health. The chain's CDR3 is CASSLFSGQIQTYNEQFF. CDR3 coding DNA: TGTGCCAGCAGCTTATTTTCCGGACAGATTCAGACCTACAATGAGCAGTTCTTC.